This is a list of T cell receptor beta chains from one sample in a study of T cell changes during pregnancy in multiple sclerosis. Generated by immunoSEQ multiplex PCR, the TCRdb table keeps only in-frame clones and is missing some. The sample includes 35,000 or so clones, 88% of them seen just once. The sequenced sample was CD4+ T cells from peripheral blood mononuclear cells, obtained in the first trimester of pregnancy. The receptors derive from a female donor with multiple sclerosis, enrolled in a pregnancy study. The conserved cysteine and the conserved F or W are not part of the CDR3 here.

>TRBV7-9|TRBJ2-2
ASSPLPGTTNTGELF
>TRBV7-3|TRBJ2-2
ASSFGVAGYTGELF
>TRBV5-6|TRBJ2-7
ASSARRGSGRALLYEQY
>TRBV19|TRBJ2-7
ASSMGQVSYEQY
>TRBV27|TRBJ2-2
ASSFWIGVAGELF
>TRBV7-3|TRBJ2-3
ASSQSGLAGTDTQY
>TRBV5-1|TRBJ1-4
ASSLTEGNEKLF
>TRBV7-9|TRBJ1-3
ASGPTRQTEGNTIY
>TRBV9|TRBJ2-2
ASSSLKTGELF
>TRBV18|TRBJ1-1
ASSPNAGSAF